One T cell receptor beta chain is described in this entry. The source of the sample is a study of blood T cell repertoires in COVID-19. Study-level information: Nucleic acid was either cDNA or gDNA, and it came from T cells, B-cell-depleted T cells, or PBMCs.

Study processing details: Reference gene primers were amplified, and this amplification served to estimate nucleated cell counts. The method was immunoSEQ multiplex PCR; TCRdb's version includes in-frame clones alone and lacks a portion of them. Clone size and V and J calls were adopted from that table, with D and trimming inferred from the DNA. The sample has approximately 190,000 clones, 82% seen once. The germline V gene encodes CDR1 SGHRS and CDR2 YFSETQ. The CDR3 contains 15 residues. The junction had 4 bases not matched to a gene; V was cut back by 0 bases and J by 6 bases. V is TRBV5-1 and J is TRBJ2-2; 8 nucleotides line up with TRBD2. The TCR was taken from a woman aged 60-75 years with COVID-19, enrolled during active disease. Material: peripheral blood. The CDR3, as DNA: TGCGCCAGCAGCTTGGACGGACTAGCTGCCGGGGAGCTGTTTTTT. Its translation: CASSLDGLAAGELFF. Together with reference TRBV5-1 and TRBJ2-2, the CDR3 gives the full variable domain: KAGVTQTPRYLIKTRGQQVTLSCSPISGHRSVSWYQQTPGQGLQFLFEYFSETQRNKGNFPGRFSGRQFSNSRSEMNVSTLELGDSALYLCASSLDGLAAGELFFGEGSRLTVL.